Presented here are 32 T cell receptor beta chains from one specimen sequenced in a study of Graves' ophthalmopathy and Graves' hyperthyroidism. The authors amplified TCR beta CDR3 regions from RNA transcripts. First-round RT-PCR relied on HTBI primers, and a second-round multiplex PCR came next. TCRdb fed the multiplex PCR reads into MiXCR, producing one record per CDR3 protein. The sample includes around 1.1 million distinct CDR3 sequences, roughly 35% of them seen just once. The source material was peripheral blood or thyroid tissue (not recorded which). The receptors come from an adult man with Graves' hyperthyroidism.

As regards this clonotype: A much larger clone is a single base away; this may be a read error. The V gene is TRBV7-6, the J gene TRBJ2-7, with D possibly being TRBD1 or TRBD2 (5 bases each). Germline CDR1 reads SGHVS; CDR2 reads FNYEAQ. Trimming took off 5 bases at V and 2 bases at J, with 13 bases between the two ends. The CDR3 loop spans 14 amino acids. The CDR3 DNA reads TGTGCCAGCAGCCTCGTTATGGGGGCCTACGAGCAGTACTTC. Translating it yields CASSLVMGAYEQYF.

The gene calls are TRBV7-9 and TRBJ2-2, with 8 bases that match TRBD1. The CDR3 has 15 amino acids. The V gene end was trimmed by 5 bases and the J gene end by 4 bases; junction bases not matched to a gene: 6. Germline V gene data show CDR1 as SEHNR and CDR2 as FQNEAQ (reference sequence). Here the CDR3 reads CASSPPDRATGELFF. CDR3 DNA: TGTGCCAGCAGCCCCCCGGACAGGGCCACCGGGGAGCTGTTTTTT.

This clonotype was picked up many times. The chain carries TRBV12-3 or TRBV12-4 and TRBJ1-5; D is unclear. The length of the CDR3 is 15 residues. Trimming stripped 3 bases from V and 0 bases from J, with 9 bases between. The CDR3 protein is CASSFARNSNQPQHF. CDR3 bases: TGTGCCAGCAGTTTTGCCCGAAATAGCAATCAGCCCCAGCATTTT.

This chain connects TRBV14 to TRBJ1-2, with TRBD1 as a possible D gene (6 bases). CDR1 is SGHDN and CDR2 is FVKESK in the germline V gene. V lost 1 base, J lost 8 bases, and 11 bases lay in between. CDR3 length equals 13 residues. This CDR3 is CASSQVSDRGYTF. The CDR3 region has the DNA TGTGCCAGCAGCCAAGTGAGTGACAGGGGCTACACCTTC.

About this clonotype itself: With a much larger clone just one base away, this may be a read error. V usage is TRBV7-2 and J usage is TRBJ2-5, with D unclear. Germline V gene data show CDR1 as SGHTA and CDR2 as FQGNSA. The CDR3 runs to 16 residues. Trimming removed 1 base from V and 4 bases from J, with 16 bases in between. CDR3 coding DNA: TGTGCCAGCAGCTTAGTACTGGACCCATACACAGAGACCCAGTACTTC. Protein: CASSLVLDPYTETQYF.

This clonotype occurred many times. The V gene is TRBV6-5, the J gene TRBJ1-6; D unresolved. Germline V lookup: CDR1 MNHEY, CDR2 SVGAGI. Deletions cut 5 bases from V and 7 bases from J, with 6 bases between. This CDR3 comprises 12 residues. The CDR3 loop is CASSRTNSPLHF. CDR3 DNA sequence: TGTGCCAGCAGTCGGACGAATTCACCCCTCCACTTT.

The table lists this clonotype with many counts. The chain joins TRBV9 to TRBJ2-7; the D gene could be TRBD1 or TRBD2 (5 bases each). The germline V and J ends were trimmed by 2 bases and 3 bases, with 12 bases remaining between them. CDR1 SGDLS and CDR2 YYNGEE come from the germline V gene. This CDR3 is built from 14 residues. In nucleotides, the CDR3 is TGTGCCAGCAGCGTCAGGGACGGGCACTACGAGCAGTACTTC. Its protein is CASSVRDGHYEQYF.

Here the CDR3 reads CASSTGQEGHEQYF. The CDR3 region has the DNA TGCGCCAGCAGCACTGGACAGGAAGGACACGAGCAGTACTTC. J is TRBJ2-7 and V is TRBV5-1; 7 nucleotides line up with TRBD1. Germline CDR1 is SGHRS and CDR2 is YFSETQ. The CDR3 consists of 14 residues. After removal of 4 bases from V and 5 bases from J, the junction contained 9 bases not matched to a gene.

J is TRBJ1-3 and V is TRBV5-4; possible D gene TRBD1, 6 bases. CDR3 length: 15 amino acids. Germline CDR1 and CDR2: SGHNT and YYREEE (reference sequence). The germline V and J ends were trimmed by 5 bases and 0 bases, with 12 bases remaining between them. This chain's CDR3 is CASSKGESSGNTIYF. The DNA for the CDR3 is TGTGCCAGCAGTAAGGGGGAAAGCTCTGGAAACACCATATATTTT.

The CDR3 coding sequence is TGTGCCACCAGTGACCCCCGGACAGGGAACACCGGGGAGCTGTTTTTT. Translated, it gives CATSDPRTGNTGELFF. V usage is TRBV24-1 and J usage is TRBJ2-2; TRBD1 matches 7 bases. Germline lookup yields CDR1 KGHDR and CDR2 SFDVKD. V shed 4 bases and J 1 base; nucleotides not matched to a gene: 5. The CDR3 sequence is 16 residues long.

This clonotype came up many times. J is TRBJ2-7 and V is TRBV9, with a possible D match to TRBD1 (6 bases). This CDR3 region has 12 residues. Germline values: CDR1 SGDLS, CDR2 YYNGEE. The ends were cut back, 4 bases at V and 6 bases at J, with 11 bases in the middle. Here the CDR3 reads CASSQEGGEQYF. The CDR3 coding sequence is TGTGCCAGCAGCCAAGAAGGGGGCGAGCAGTACTTC.

To note about this clonotype: One junction end does not reproduce the germline sequence, and a read error may be involved. This chain connects TRBV5-1 to TRBJ1-1; TRBD1 might be the D (6 bases). This CDR3 comprises 14 residues. Germline V lookup: CDR1 SGHRS, CDR2 YFSETQ. CDR3 amino acids: CASSGRGLGTEAFF. CDR3 in DNA: TGTGCCAGCAGCGGCCGGGGGCTAGGGACTGAAGCTTTCTTT.

V usage is TRBV29-1 and J usage is TRBJ2-7; tentatively, D is TRBD2 (5 bases). The CDR3 extends over 11 amino acids. Trimming left V 8 bases short and J 5 bases short, with 13 bases between. Germline CDR1 and CDR2: SQVTM and ANQGSEA. CDR3 amino acids: CSFSHGDEQYF. CDR3 nucleotide sequence: TGCAGCTTTTCACACGGGGACGAGCAGTACTTC.

CDR3 sequence (DNA): TGCAGCGTTGAAGACCCTCCAGAGACCCAGTACTTC. Its protein is CSVEDPPETQYF. This sequence joins TRBV29-1 and TRBJ2-5; unclear D gene. Between the trimmed V and J ends, which lost 0 bases and 4 bases, there was a span of 6 bases. Germline CDR1 and CDR2: SQVTM and ANQGSEA. The CDR3 contains 12 residues.

The chain links TRBV7-2 to TRBJ1-2; tentatively, D is TRBD1 (5 bases). The germline CDR1 and CDR2 sequences are SGHTA and FQGNSA. The CDR3 sequence is 14 residues long. The V gene lost 8 bases and the J gene lost 5 bases, with 18 bases spanning the gap. The CDR3 protein is CASLIGHGGYGYTF. Written as DNA, the CDR3 is TGTGCCAGCCTCATAGGACACGGGGGGTATGGCTACACCTTC. Filled out from reference TRBV7-2 and TRBJ1-2, the complete variable domain reads GAGVSQSPSNKVTEKGKDVELRCDPISGHTALYWYRQSLGQGLEFLIYFQGNSAPDKSGLPSDRFSAERTGGSVSTLTIQRTQQEDSAVYLCASLIGHGGYGYTFGSGTRLTVV.

This clonotype was detected many times. The V gene is TRBV11-2, the J gene TRBJ2-5; the match to TRBD2 covers 7 bases. Germline V gene sequence: CDR1 SGHAT, CDR2 FQNNGV. CDR3 size: 16 residues. With 1 base clipped from V and 2 bases from J, the junction kept 7 bases outside the gene matches. CDR3 DNA: TGTGCCAGCAGCTTAGCCATGCCGGGGGGACAAGAGACCCAGTACTTC. Protein: CASSLAMPGGQETQYF.

There are many counts of this clonotype. The CDR3 sequence: CASSQDAGTGNTIYF. The CDR3 coding sequence is TGCGCCAGCAGCCAAGATGCCGGTACTGGAAACACCATATATTTT. This sequence joins TRBV4-1 and TRBJ1-3, with D unresolved. This CDR3 is built from 15 residues. The V end lost 0 bases, the J end lost 2 bases, and 8 bases lay between the germline ends. CDR1 is MGHRA and CDR2 is YSYEKL in the germline V gene.

This clonotype was seen ten or more times. The chain combines TRBV6-5 with TRBJ1-5; TRBD1 is a possible D gene (5 bases). V was cut by 5 bases and J by 7 bases, with 15 bases left in between. Germline V CDR1 and CDR2: MNHEY, SVGAGI. This CDR3 spans 14 amino acids. CDR3 coding DNA: TGTGCCAGCAGTGAAAGAGGGAGGGGACAGCCCCAGCATTTT. Translation gives CASSERGRGQPQHF.

The rearrangement links TRBV12-3 or TRBV12-4 to TRBJ1-1; no clear D. Trimming left V 3 bases short and J 6 bases short, with 14 bases between. This CDR3 spans 14 amino acids. CDR3 bases: TGTGCCAGCAGTTTGGTTGGTGGAGTGGCTGAAGCTTTCTTT. Its protein product is CASSLVGGVAEAFF.

The CDR3, as DNA: TGCAGTGCCAGTCCCCACAGCGGGTCGAGGGGGGAGACCCAGTACTTC. This codes for CSASPHSGSRGETQYF. The V and J genes are TRBV20-1 and TRBJ2-5; D is perhaps TRBD1 or TRBD2 (6 bases each). The CDR3 contains 16 residues. Looked up from germline, CDR1 is DFQATT and CDR2 is SNEGSKA (reference sequence). The V end lost 6 bases, the J end lost 5 bases, and 25 bases lay between the germline ends.

The rearrangement uses TRBV12-3 or TRBV12-4 and TRBJ1-1; TRBD1 matches 8 bases. After removal of 5 bases from V and 4 bases from J, the junction contained 6 bases not matched to a gene. The CDR3 runs to 14 residues. The CDR3 protein is CASSRQGLTTEAFF. The DNA of the CDR3 is TGTGCCAGCAGTAGACAGGGGCTGACCACTGAAGCTTTCTTT.

This clonotype was seen many times. The chain recombines TRBV2 with TRBJ2-5; tentative D call: TRBD2 (5 bases). Germline V lookup: CDR1 SNHLY, CDR2 FYNNEI. V was clipped by 5 bases and J by 1 base, with 11 bases between them. CDR3 length: 14 amino acids. The DNA of the CDR3 is TGTGCCAGCAGTCTACTAGTGGGCCAAGAGACCCAGTACTTC. Translated: CASSLLVGQETQYF.

This clonotype was found many times. The chain couples TRBV12-3 or TRBV12-4 to TRBJ1-1; TRBD1 matches at 11 bases. The length of the CDR3 is 12 residues. Germline trimming cut 6 bases from V and 8 bases from J; bases unmatched to any gene: 2. The CDR3 sequence is CASSGQGAEAFF. DNA of the CDR3: TGTGCCAGCAGCGGACAGGGGGCCGAAGCTTTCTTT.

There are a few counts of this clonotype. The chain carries TRBV20-1 and TRBJ2-7; D ambiguous. V gave up 3 bases and J gave up 3 bases, with 15 bases separating them. This CDR3 has 14 amino acids. Germline assignment: CDR1 DFQATT and CDR2 SNEGSKA (reference sequence). The DNA of the CDR3 is TGCAGTGCTAGTTCTCCTGGATCGAACTACGAGCAGTACTTC. Amino acid sequence: CSASSPGSNYEQYF.

This clonotype came up a few times. This chain links TRBV6-5 with TRBJ2-7; 10 nucleotides match TRBD1. Germline values: CDR1 MNHEY, CDR2 SVGAGI. The V gene end was trimmed by 6 bases and the J gene end by 0 bases; junction bases not matched to a gene: 5. The CDR3 is made up of 15 amino acids. DNA for the CDR3: TGTGCCAGCAGGCGGGGACAGGGGACCTCCTACGAGCAGTACTTC. This encodes CASRRGQGTSYEQYF.

This clonotype was counted ten times or more. The chain carries TRBV12-3 or TRBV12-4 and TRBJ2-7, with D possibly matching TRBD2 (6 bases). There are 16 residues in the CDR3. Trimming left V 9 bases short and J 1 base short, with 22 bases between. The CDR3 sequence is CASSGRRGRGSYEQYF. The CDR3 DNA reads TGTGCCAGTTCAGGGCGCCGGGGCCGGGGGTCCTACGAGCAGTACTTC.

The chain employs TRBV19 and TRBJ2-1; D gene ambiguous. The DNA end favors TRBJ2-7, so the J call may be wrong. CDR1 LNHDA and CDR2 SQIVND come from the germline V gene (reference sequence). The CDR3 loop spans 14 amino acids. The CDR3 DNA follows: TGTGCCAGTAGTATAGAGGCACCTTACAATGAGCAGTACTTC. Amino acids: CASSIEAPYNEQYF.

On this clonotype: This could be a read error, since a much larger clone is one nucleotide away. The conserved phenylalanine or tryptophan is not found at the CDR3 terminus, so this likely reflects a read error. The rearrangement uses TRBV12-3 or TRBV12-4 and TRBJ1-1; D gene unclear. The CDR3 spans 14 residues. The ends were cut back, 7 bases at V and 0 bases at J, with 12 bases in the middle. The CDR3 region has the DNA TGTGCCAGCATGATTGGACGGATGAACACTGAAGCTTTCCTT. It is translated as CASMIGRMNTEAFL.

In this sample, this clonotype turned up a few times. The chain employs TRBV19 and TRBJ2-2; no clear D. The CDR3 runs 12 residues. Germline lookup yields CDR1 LNHDA and CDR2 SQIVND (reference sequence). Trimming took off 3 bases at V and 4 bases at J, with 3 bases between the two ends. The CDR3 here is CASSILTGELFF. CDR3 DNA sequence: TGTGCCAGTAGTATTCTCACCGGGGAGCTGTTTTTT.

This clonotype has a count of ten or more. The V call is TRBV12-3 or TRBV12-4, the J call TRBJ1-4; the D gene is possibly TRBD1 (5 bases). The CDR3 sequence is 15 residues long. Trimming removed 6 bases from V and 0 bases from J, with 11 bases in between. CDR3 sequence (DNA): TGTGCCAGCAGCCAACAGGCCCCAACTAATGAAAAACTGTTTTTT. Protein: CASSQQAPTNEKLFF.

This clonotype was counted ten times or more. This chain uses TRBV7-3 with TRBJ1-1; the D gene is possibly TRBD1 (6 bases). V gave up 4 bases and J gave up 4 bases, with 22 bases separating them. The CDR3 covers 17 residues. The germline V gene encodes CDR1 SGHTA and CDR2 FQGTGA. CDR3: CASSSRAGGGFSTEAFF. The DNA for the CDR3 is TGTGCCAGCAGCTCAAGGGCGGGGGGCGGTTTCTCCACTGAAGCTTTCTTT.

This clonotype was seen many times. The rearrangement joins TRBV12-3 or TRBV12-4 to TRBJ1-5, with 8 bases that match TRBD1. CDR3 length equals 15 residues. V lost 6 bases, J lost 5 bases, and 9 bases stayed unmatched. CDR3 sequence reads: CASSRTGWGDQPQHF. The CDR3 DNA is TGTGCCAGCAGCCGGACAGGGTGGGGGGATCAGCCCCAGCATTTT.